This TCR beta chain derives from a study of technical replicates of blood from a few donors. Measured with immunoSEQ multiplex PCR; TCRdb has only the in-frame clones, and not every one. The top ten hold about 0.39% of the sample, which has tens of thousands of clones, roughly 94% seen once. The CDR3 spans 15 residues. CDR1 and CDR2 from the germline V gene are MNHEY and SMNVEV (reference sequence). J gave up 5 bases and V 5 bases, and 5 bases lay outside the gene matches. Sequencing input: T cells isolated from PBMCs. J is TRBJ2-1 and V is TRBV27; 11 nucleotides agree with TRBD2. The receptor was derived from a human donor in good health. As DNA, the CDR3 is TGTGCCAGCAGTCAAGGACTAGCGGGCCACAATGAGCAGTTCTTC. This encodes CASSQGLAGHNEQFF.